This T cell receptor beta chain was identified during a study of CD4 T cells in relation to SARS-CoV-2 and coronaviruses. For the study at large: TCR beta CDR3s were sequenced after roughly 10-day antigen culture of PBMCs. Negative control cultures got HIV-1 Nef peptides or no peptide. General study findings and limits: Monoreactive clones expanded significantly more to SARS-CoV-2 than crossreactive clones did.

Unexposed donor CD4+ T cells date from 2011-2018, before the COVID-19 pandemic. CD4+ T cells were isolated from the cells after less than 13 days of culture. As cell numbers allowed, unexposed-donor CD4+ T cells faced SARS-CoV-2 S/N and four cold-coronavirus spikes. This table comes from immunoSEQ multiplex PCR, and its TCRdb copy is limited to in-frame clones, with some not included. The sample consists of some 20,000 clones, approximately 80% of them appearing once. The CDR3 runs to 15 residues. V dropped 7 bases and J dropped 6; count of bases not matched to a gene: 11. Germline lookup yields CDR1 KGHDR and CDR2 SFDVKD. This clone was found a few times. Its matching antigen is unknown.

Sequencing was done on a sample of CD4+ T cells from PBMCs, cultured in vitro. The chain joins TRBV24-1 to TRBJ1-1; 9 bases are shared with TRBD1. The source of this sequence is a human donor in good health. CDR3 nucleotide sequence: TGTGCCACCAGGGCGACCGGGACAGGGAAGGCTGAAGCTTTCTTT. Amino acids: CATRATGTGKAEAFF.